Given below is one T cell receptor beta chain in context. Sequencing used immunoSEQ multiplex PCR; TCRdb keeps in-frame clones, though not all of them. The sample has approximately 310,000 clones, roughly 91% seen once. The CDR3 spans 14 residues. In germline, CDR1 is SGHRS, CDR2 YFSETQ. V shed 7 bases, J shed 0 bases, and the junction held 5 bases outside the gene matches. This sample was taken from a study of blood T cell repertoires in COVID-19. Study-wide background: Acute and convalescent COVID-19 specimens originated in the United States, Italy and Spain. T cells, B-cell-depleted T cells, or PBMCs supplied cDNA or gDNA.

The rearrangement joins TRBV5-1 to TRBJ1-1; 8 nucleotides align to TRBD1. Input material: peripheral blood. The source is a man between 50 and 59 years old with active or convalescent COVID-19. The CDR3 DNA reads TGCGCCAGCGGACAGGGTCTCATGAACACTGAAGCTTTCTTT. It encodes CASGQGLMNTEAFF.